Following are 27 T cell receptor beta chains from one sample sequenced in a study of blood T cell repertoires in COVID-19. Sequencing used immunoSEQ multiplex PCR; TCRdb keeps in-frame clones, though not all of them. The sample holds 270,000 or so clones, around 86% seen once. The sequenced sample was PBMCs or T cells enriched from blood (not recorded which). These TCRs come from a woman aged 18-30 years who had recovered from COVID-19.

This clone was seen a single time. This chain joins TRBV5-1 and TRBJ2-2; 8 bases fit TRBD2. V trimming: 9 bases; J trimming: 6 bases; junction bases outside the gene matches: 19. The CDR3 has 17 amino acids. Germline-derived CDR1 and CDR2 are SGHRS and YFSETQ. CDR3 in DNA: TGCGCCACCTCCGTGCAGGACGGGACTAGAATCGCCGGGGAGCTGTTTTTT. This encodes CATSVQDGTRIAGELFF. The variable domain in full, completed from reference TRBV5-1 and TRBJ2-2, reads KAGVTQTPRYLIKTRGQQVTLSCSPISGHRSVSWYQQTPGQGLQFLFEYFSETQRNKGNFPGRFSGRQFSNSRSEMNVSTLELGDSALYLCATSVQDGTRIAGELFFGEGSRLTVL.

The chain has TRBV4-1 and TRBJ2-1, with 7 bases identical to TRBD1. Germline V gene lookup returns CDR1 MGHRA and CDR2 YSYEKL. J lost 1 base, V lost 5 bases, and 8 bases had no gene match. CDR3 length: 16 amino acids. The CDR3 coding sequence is TGCGCCAGCAGCGGGGCCGGGACAGAGTCCTACAATGAGCAGTTCTTC. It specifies CASSGAGTESYNEQFF.

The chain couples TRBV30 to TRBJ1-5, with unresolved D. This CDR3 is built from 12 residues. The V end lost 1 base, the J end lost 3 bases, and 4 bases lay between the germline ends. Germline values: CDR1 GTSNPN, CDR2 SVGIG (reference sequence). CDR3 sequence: CAWSANNQPQHF. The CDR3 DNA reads TGTGCCTGGAGTGCCAACAATCAGCCCCAGCATTTT. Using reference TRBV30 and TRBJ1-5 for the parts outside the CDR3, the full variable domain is SQTIHQWPATLVQPVGSPLSLECTVEGTSNPNLYWYRQAAGRGLQLLFYSVGIGQISSEVPQNLSASRPQDRQFILSSKKLLLSDSGFYLCAWSANNQPQHFGDGTRLSIL.

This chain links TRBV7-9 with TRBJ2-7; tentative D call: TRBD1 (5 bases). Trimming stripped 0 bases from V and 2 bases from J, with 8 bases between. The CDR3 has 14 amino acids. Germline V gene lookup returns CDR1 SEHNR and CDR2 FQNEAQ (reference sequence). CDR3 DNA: TGTGCCAGCAGCTTAGCGTTACAGGCCTACGAGCAGTACTTC. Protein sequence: CASSLALQAYEQYF.

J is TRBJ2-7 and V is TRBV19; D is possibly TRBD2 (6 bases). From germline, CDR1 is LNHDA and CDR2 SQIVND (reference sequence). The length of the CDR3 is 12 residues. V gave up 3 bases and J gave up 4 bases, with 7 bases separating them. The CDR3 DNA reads TGTGCCAGTAGTATGAGCGGGTACGAGCAGTACTTC. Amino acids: CASSMSGYEQYF.

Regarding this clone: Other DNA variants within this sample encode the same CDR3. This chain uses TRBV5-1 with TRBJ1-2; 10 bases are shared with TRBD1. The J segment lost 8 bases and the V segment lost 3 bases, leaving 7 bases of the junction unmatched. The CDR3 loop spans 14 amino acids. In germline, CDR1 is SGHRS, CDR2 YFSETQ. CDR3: CASSWGDRGHGYTF. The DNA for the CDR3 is TGCGCCAGCAGCTGGGGGGACAGGGGACACGGCTACACCTTC.

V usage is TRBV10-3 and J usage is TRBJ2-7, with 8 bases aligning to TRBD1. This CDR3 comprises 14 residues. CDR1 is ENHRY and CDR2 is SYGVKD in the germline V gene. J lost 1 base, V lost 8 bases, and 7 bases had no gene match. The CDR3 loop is CAIGGTGKSYEQYF. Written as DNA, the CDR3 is TGTGCCATCGGTGGGACAGGTAAATCCTACGAGCAGTACTTC.

The CDR3 reads CASSDLGGAFF. CDR3 bases: TGTGCCAGCAGTGACTTGGGAGGGGCTTTCTTT. This chain connects TRBV2 to TRBJ1-1; unclear D gene. Germline V lookup: CDR1 SNHLY, CDR2 FYNNEI. The length of the CDR3 is 11 residues. V shed 3 bases and J shed 11 bases, with 10 bases lying between them. The variable domain in full, completed from reference TRBV2 and TRBJ1-1, reads EPEVTQTPSHQVTQMGQEVILRCVPISNHLYFYWYRQILGQKVEFLVSFYNNEISEKSEIFDDQFSVERPDGSNFTLKIRSTKLEDSAMYFCASSDLGGAFFGQGTRLTVV.

The DNA for the CDR3 is TGTGCCGTCCGGGGGGAGACTGGCTTGGCAGATACGCAGTATTTT. This codes for CAVRGETGLADTQYF. The V call is TRBV10-3, the J call TRBJ2-3; 7 nucleotides align to TRBD2. The ends lost 11 bases at V and 4 bases at J; junction bases unmatched: 15. The germline V gene has CDR1 ENHRY and CDR2 SYGVKD. This CDR3 region has 15 residues.

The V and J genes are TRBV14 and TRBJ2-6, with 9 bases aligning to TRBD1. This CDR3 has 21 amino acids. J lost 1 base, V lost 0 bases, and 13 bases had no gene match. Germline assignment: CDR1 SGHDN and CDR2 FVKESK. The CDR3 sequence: CASSQDLANRDRVSGANVLTF. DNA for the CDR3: TGTGCCAGCAGCCAAGACTTGGCCAACCGGGACAGGGTATCTGGGGCCAACGTCCTGACTTTC.

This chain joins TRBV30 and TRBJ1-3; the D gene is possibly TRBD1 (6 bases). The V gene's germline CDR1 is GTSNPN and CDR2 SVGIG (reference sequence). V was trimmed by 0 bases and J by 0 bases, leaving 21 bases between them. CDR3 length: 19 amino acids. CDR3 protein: CAWSVRGRQSFFSGNTIYF. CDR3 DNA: TGTGCCTGGAGTGTAAGGGGGAGACAGTCCTTCTTCTCTGGAAACACCATATATTTT.

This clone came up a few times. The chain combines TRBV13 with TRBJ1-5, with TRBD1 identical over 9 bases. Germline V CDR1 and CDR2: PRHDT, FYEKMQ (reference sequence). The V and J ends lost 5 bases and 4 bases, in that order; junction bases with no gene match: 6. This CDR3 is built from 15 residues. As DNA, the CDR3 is TGTGCCAGCAGCCAAGGACAGGGGTTTAATCAGCCCCAGCATTTT. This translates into CASSQGQGFNQPQHF.

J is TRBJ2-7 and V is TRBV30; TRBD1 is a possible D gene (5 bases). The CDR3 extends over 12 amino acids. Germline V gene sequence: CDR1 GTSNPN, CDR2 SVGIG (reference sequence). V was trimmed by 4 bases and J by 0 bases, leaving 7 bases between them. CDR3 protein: CAWTDSSYEQYF. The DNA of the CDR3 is TGTGCCTGGACCGACAGCTCCTACGAGCAGTACTTC.

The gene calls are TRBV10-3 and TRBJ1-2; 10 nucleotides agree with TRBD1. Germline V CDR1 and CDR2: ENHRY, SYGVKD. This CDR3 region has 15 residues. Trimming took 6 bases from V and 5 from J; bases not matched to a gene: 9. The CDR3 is CAIRIGTGVRYGYTF. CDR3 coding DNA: TGTGCCATCAGGATCGGGACAGGGGTTAGGTATGGCTACACCTTC.

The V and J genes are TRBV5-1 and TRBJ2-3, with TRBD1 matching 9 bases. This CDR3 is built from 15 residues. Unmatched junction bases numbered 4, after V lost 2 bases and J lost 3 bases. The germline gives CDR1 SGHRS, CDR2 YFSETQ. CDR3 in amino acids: CASSFTGGGTDTQYF. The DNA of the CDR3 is TGCGCCAGCAGCTTTACAGGGGGCGGGACAGATACGCAGTATTTT.

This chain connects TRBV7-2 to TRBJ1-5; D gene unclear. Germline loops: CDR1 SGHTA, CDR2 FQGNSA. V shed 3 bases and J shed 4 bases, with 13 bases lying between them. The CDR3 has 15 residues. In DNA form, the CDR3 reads TGTGCCAGCAGCTTTAGGTCAGGCGATAATCAGCCCCAGCATTTT. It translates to CASSFRSGDNQPQHF.

CDR3 loop: CASSTTSGSGTDTQYF. CDR3 nucleotides: TGTGCCAGTAGTACGACTAGCGGGAGTGGCACAGATACGCAGTATTTT. The chain combines TRBV19 with TRBJ2-3; TRBD2 matches 12 bases. The CDR3 consists of 16 residues. V shed 4 bases and J 1 base; nucleotides not matched to a gene: 3. Germline CDR1 LNHDA, CDR2 SQIVND (reference sequence).

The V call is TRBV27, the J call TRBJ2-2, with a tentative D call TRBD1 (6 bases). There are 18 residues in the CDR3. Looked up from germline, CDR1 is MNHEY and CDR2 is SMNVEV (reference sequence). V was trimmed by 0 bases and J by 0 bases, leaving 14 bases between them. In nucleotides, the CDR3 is TGTGCCAGCAGTTTATCGGATGTTTACAGGGCGAACACCGGGGAGCTGTTTTTT. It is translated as CASSLSDVYRANTGELFF.

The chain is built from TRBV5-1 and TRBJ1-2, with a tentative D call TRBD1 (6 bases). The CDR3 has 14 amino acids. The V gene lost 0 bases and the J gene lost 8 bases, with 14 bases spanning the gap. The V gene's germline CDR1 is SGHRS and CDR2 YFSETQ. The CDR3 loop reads CASSLDRELMGYTF. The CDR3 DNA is TGCGCCAGCAGCTTGGACAGGGAATTGATGGGCTACACCTTC.

The CDR3, as DNA: TGTGCCAGCAGCGTAGTGGCAAGCGGGGGGCCTAGCACAGATACGCAGTATTTT. As protein: CASSVVASGGPSTDTQYF. The chain employs TRBV9 and TRBJ2-3, with TRBD2 matching over 9 bases. In germline, CDR1 is SGDLS, CDR2 YYNGEE. The V gene end was trimmed by 0 bases and the J gene end by 0 bases; junction bases not matched to a gene: 8. The CDR3 has 18 amino acids.

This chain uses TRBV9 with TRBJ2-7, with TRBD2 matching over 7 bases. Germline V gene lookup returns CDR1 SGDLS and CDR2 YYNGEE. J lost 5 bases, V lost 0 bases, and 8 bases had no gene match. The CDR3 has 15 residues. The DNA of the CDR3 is TGTGCCAGCAGCGTAGGTGGGGGGGTCTTCAACGAGCAGTACTTC. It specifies CASSVGGGVFNEQYF.

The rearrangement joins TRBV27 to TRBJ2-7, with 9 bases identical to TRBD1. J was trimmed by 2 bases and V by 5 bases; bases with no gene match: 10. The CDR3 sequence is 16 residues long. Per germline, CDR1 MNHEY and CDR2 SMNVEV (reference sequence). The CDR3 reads CASSANNRGQTYEQYF. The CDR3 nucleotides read TGTGCCAGCAGTGCTAACAACAGGGGGCAAACCTACGAGCAGTACTTC.

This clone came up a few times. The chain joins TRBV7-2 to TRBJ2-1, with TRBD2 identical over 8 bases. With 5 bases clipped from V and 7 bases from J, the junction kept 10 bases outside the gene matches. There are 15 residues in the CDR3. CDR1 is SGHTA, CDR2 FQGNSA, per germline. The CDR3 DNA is TGTGCCAGCAGCCAGGGCCTGGCGGGGGGTAATGAGCAGTTCTTC. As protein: CASSQGLAGGNEQFF.

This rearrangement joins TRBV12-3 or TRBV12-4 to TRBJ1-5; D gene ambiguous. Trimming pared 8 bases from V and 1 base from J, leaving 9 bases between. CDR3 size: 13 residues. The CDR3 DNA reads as TGTGCCAGCCGGTCACAGAGCAATCAGCCCCAGCATTTT. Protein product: CASRSQSNQPQHF.

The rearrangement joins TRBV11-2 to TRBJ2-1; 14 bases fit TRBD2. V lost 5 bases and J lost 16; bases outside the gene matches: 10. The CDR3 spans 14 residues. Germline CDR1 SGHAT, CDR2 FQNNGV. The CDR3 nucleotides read TGTGCCAGCAGCCCCGGACTAGCGGGAGGACAAAGCTTCTTC. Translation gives CASSPGLAGGQSFF.

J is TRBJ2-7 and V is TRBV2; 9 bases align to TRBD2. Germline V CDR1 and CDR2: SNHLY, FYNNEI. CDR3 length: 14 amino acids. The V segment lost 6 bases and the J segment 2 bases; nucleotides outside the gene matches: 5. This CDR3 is CASRFSGSPYEQYF. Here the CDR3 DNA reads TGTGCCAGCAGGTTTAGCGGGAGTCCCTACGAGCAGTACTTC.

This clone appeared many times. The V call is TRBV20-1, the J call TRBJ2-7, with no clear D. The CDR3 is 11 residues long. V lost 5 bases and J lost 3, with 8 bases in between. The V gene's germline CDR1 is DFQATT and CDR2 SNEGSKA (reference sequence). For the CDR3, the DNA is TGCAGTGCTGTGAGCTACTACGAGCAGTACTTC. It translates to CSAVSYYEQYF.